Below are 16 T cell receptor beta chains sequenced from a single sample in a study of blood T cell repertoires in COVID-19. Sequenced by immunoSEQ multiplex PCR; TCRdb stores in-frame clones only, minus some. The data contain approximately 250,000 clones, roughly 84% of them singletons. What was sequenced was peripheral blood. Every receptor here comes from a man aged 40-55 years who had recovered from COVID-19.

V usage is TRBV6-2 or TRBV6-3 and J usage is TRBJ2-1; no clear D. V lost 8 bases, J lost 0 bases, and 8 bases lay in between. CDR1 is MNHEY, CDR2 SVGEGT, per germline. CDR3 length: 13 amino acids. The CDR3 protein is CASCLSSYNEQFF. The CDR3 nucleotides are TGTGCCAGCTGCCTTAGCTCCTACAATGAGCAGTTCTTC.

This chain joins TRBV5-5 and TRBJ2-7; TRBD1 matches at 9 bases. The CDR3 is 16 amino acids. The germline V gene encodes CDR1 SGHKS and CDR2 YYEKEE (reference sequence). The V segment lost 4 bases and the J segment 1 base; nucleotides outside the gene matches: 9. This CDR3 is CASSEISTGGSYEQYF. The CDR3 DNA sequence: TGTGCCAGCAGCGAAATTTCGACAGGGGGATCCTACGAGCAGTACTTC.

In this sample, this clone turned up once. This chain uses TRBV10-3 with TRBJ1-5; 7 bases agree with TRBD1. V was pared by 3 bases and J by 10 bases, with 6 bases of the junction left unmatched. This CDR3 has 13 amino acids. CDR1 is ENHRY and CDR2 is SYGVKD in the germline V gene. CDR3 loop: CAISDGQGDPQHF. For the CDR3, the DNA is TGTGCCATCAGTGACGGGCAGGGGGATCCCCAGCATTTT.

The chain recombines TRBV5-1 with TRBJ2-1, with 8 bases matching TRBD2. This CDR3 has 15 residues. CDR1 is SGHRS, CDR2 YFSETQ, per germline. Germline trimming cut 0 bases from V and 9 bases from J; bases unmatched to any gene: 8. The CDR3 is CASSLAGTSEGEQFF. CDR3 bases: TGCGCCAGCAGCTTGGCAGGGACTAGTGAGGGTGAGCAGTTCTTC.

The rearrangement uses TRBV19 and TRBJ1-1; D gene unclear. The germline gives CDR1 LNHDA, CDR2 SQIVND (reference sequence). V lost 9 bases, J lost 1 base, and 15 bases lay in between. This CDR3 has 14 residues. The CDR3 region has the DNA TGTGCCAGCACCTCGGACTTTCGGAACACTGAAGCTTTCTTT. It codes for CASTSDFRNTEAFF.

The V and J genes are TRBV29-1 and TRBJ2-3, with a possible D match to TRBD2 (5 bases). The CDR3 covers 11 residues. Germline V gene data show CDR1 as SQVTM and CDR2 as ANQGSEA. Trimming removed 4 bases at V and 6 bases at J, with 8 bases between. CDR3 amino acids: CSVGSGDTQYF. The CDR3 bases are TGCAGCGTTGGTTCGGGGGATACGCAGTATTTT.

This chain connects TRBV4-1 to TRBJ1-1; perhaps TRBD1 as D (6 bases). The V end lost 5 bases, the J end lost 4 bases, and 17 bases lay between the germline ends. Germline V gene lookup returns CDR1 MGHRA and CDR2 YSYEKL. The CDR3 is made up of 15 amino acids. CDR3 nucleotides: TGCGCCAGCAGCAGGGGGGGCGGAGGGACCACTGAAGCTTTCTTT. This encodes CASSRGGGGTTEAFF.

V gene TRBV9 combines with J gene TRBJ2-7; D is unclear. Germline V gene sequence: CDR1 SGDLS, CDR2 YYNGEE. The CDR3 covers 13 residues. V lost 3 bases to trimming and J lost 5 bases, with 12 bases between them. This chain's CDR3 is CASSARRRDEQYF. The DNA of the CDR3 is TGTGCCAGCAGCGCGAGGCGCCGGGACGAGCAGTACTTC.

The gene calls are TRBV2 and TRBJ2-2; D may be TRBD2 (6 bases). Trimming left V 6 bases short and J 0 bases short, with 11 bases between. CDR3 length equals 15 residues. The germline gives CDR1 SNHLY, CDR2 FYNNEI. CDR3 amino acids: CASRPGGANTGELFF. The CDR3 DNA reads TGTGCCAGCAGGCCCGGGGGAGCGAACACCGGGGAGCTGTTTTTT. Full variable domain (missing parts from reference TRBV2 and TRBJ2-2): EPEVTQTPSHQVTQMGQEVILRCVPISNHLYFYWYRQILGQKVEFLVSFYNNEISEKSEIFDDQFSVERPDGSNFTLKIRSTKLEDSAMYFCASRPGGANTGELFFGEGSRLTVL.

A remark on this clone: An end of the junction does not agree with germline; a read error may underlie this. The chain joins TRBV19 to TRBJ1-2; 10 bases map to TRBD1. CDR1 and CDR2 from the germline V gene are LNHDA and SQIVND (reference sequence). The CDR3 length is 15 residues. The CDR3 region is CASSISTGGDYGYTF. As DNA, the CDR3 is TGTGCCAGCAGTATCTCGACAGGGGGCGACTATGGCTACACCTTC. The complete variable domain, with remaining parts taken from reference TRBV19 and TRBJ1-2, reads DGGITQSPKYLFRKEGQNVTLSCEQNLNHDAMYWYRQDPGQGLRLIYYSQIVNDFQKGDIAEGYSVSREKKESFPLTVTSAQKNPTAFYLCASSISTGGDYGYTFGSGTRLTVV.

The rearrangement joins TRBV27 to TRBJ1-5, with 9 bases fitting TRBD1. CDR3 size: 14 residues. With 8 bases clipped from V and 6 bases from J, the junction kept 8 bases outside the gene matches. From germline, CDR1 is MNHEY and CDR2 SMNVEV (reference sequence). In nucleotides, the CDR3 is TGTGCCAGCTCTGGGACAGGGAGCCCTCAGCCCCAGCATTTT. Translated, it gives CASSGTGSPQPQHF.

The V gene is TRBV11-2, the J gene TRBJ2-1, with TRBD2 identical over 8 bases. Unmatched junction bases numbered 2, after V lost 1 base and J lost 0 bases. This CDR3 spans 16 amino acids. Germline CDR1 is SGHAT and CDR2 is FQNNGV. In DNA, the CDR3 is TGTGCCAGCAGCTTAGGAGGGACTAGCTCCTACAATGAGCAGTTCTTC. Translated, it gives CASSLGGTSSYNEQFF.

This chain connects TRBV19 to TRBJ1-2; D is unresolved. CDR1 is LNHDA and CDR2 is SQIVND in the germline V gene (reference sequence). The CDR3 has 13 amino acids. V dropped 6 bases and J dropped 3 bases, with 11 bases sitting between them. CDR3 sequence reads: CASRPLADYGYTF. CDR3 DNA: TGTGCCAGTAGGCCCCTAGCAGACTATGGCTACACCTTC.

V usage is TRBV6-5 and J usage is TRBJ1-5, with D unresolved. Germline CDR1 MNHEY, CDR2 SVGAGI. This CDR3 comprises 13 residues. V lost 7 bases and J lost 1, with 8 bases in between. The DNA for the CDR3 is TGTGCCAGCAACGGGAACAGCAATCAGCCCCAGCATTTT. Its translation: CASNGNSNQPQHF.

The rearrangement links TRBV7-9 to TRBJ1-4; 8 bases agree with TRBD1. The length of the CDR3 is 15 residues. The germline gives CDR1 SEHNR, CDR2 FQNEAQ (reference sequence). The junction had 3 bases not matched to a gene; V was cut back by 1 base and J by 5 bases. This CDR3 is CASSLVRTGNEKLFF. The CDR3 nucleotides are TGTGCCAGCAGCTTAGTTCGGACAGGGAATGAAAAACTGTTTTTT. The full variable domain, with the rest looked up from reference TRBV7-9 and TRBJ1-4, is DTGVSQNPRHKITKRGQNVTFRCDPISEHNRLYWYRQTLGQGPEFLTYFQNEAQLEKSRLLSDRFSAERPKGSFSTLEIQRTEQGDSAMYLCASSLVRTGNEKLFFGSGTQLSVL.

V and J are TRBV13 and TRBJ1-2; D may be TRBD1 (6 bases). V was clipped by 5 bases and J by 2 bases, with 9 bases between them. Germline CDR1 PRHDT, CDR2 FYEKMQ (reference sequence). The CDR3 contains 13 residues. CDR3 in amino acids: CASSLQGNYGYTF. The DNA of the CDR3 is TGTGCCAGCAGCCTACAGGGAAACTATGGCTACACCTTC.